A selection of T cell receptor beta chains follows, all from one sample in a study of T cell responses to AZD1222 COVID-19 vaccine. Measured with immunoSEQ multiplex PCR; TCRdb has only the in-frame clones, and not every one. The sample has 150,000 to 200,000 clones, 85% to 90% seen once. The specimen comprised peripheral blood, sampled 28 days after the second dose of the MenACWY control vaccine. The receptors shown here come from an adult who received the MenACWY meningococcal vaccine as a control. Both conserved end residues are part of each CDR3. The order of the fields is CDR3 protein, CDR3 DNA, D gene, J gene, clone size, V gene. D genes are given only for firm matches. The size of a clone is reported for some rows only, either as once, few or many, or as a class for expanded clones.

CDR3 protein: CASSLATGVPTHYGYTF
CDR3 DNA: TGTGCCAGCAGCTTAGCAACAGGAGTCCCTACCCACTATGGCTACACCTTC
D gene: NA
J gene: TRBJ1-2
clone size: NA
V gene: TRBV7-2

CDR3 protein: CASSQLSDNQPQHF
CDR3 DNA: TGTGCCAGCAGCCAATTAAGCGACAATCAGCCCCAGCATTTT
D gene: NA
J gene: TRBJ1-5
clone size: NA
V gene: TRBV3-1/TRBV3-2

CDR3 protein: CASSPPGLNTEAFF
CDR3 DNA: TGTGCCAGCTCACCACCCGGCCTGAACACTGAAGCTTTCTTT
D gene: NA
J gene: TRBJ1-1
clone size: NA
V gene: TRBV18

CDR3 protein: CASSQGTDGNTIYF
CDR3 DNA: TGTGCCAGCAGCCAAGGGACGGATGGAAACACCATATATTTT
D gene: NA
J gene: TRBJ1-3
clone size: NA
V gene: TRBV4-2

CDR3 protein: CASSQGARETQYF
CDR3 DNA: TGTGCCAGCAGTCAGGGGGCGCGCGAGACCCAGTACTTC
D gene: TRBD1
J gene: TRBJ2-5
clone size: NA
V gene: TRBV25-1

CDR3 protein: CASSPSGRAGNEQFF
CDR3 DNA: TGTGCCAGCAGCCCGTCCGGGAGGGCCGGAAATGAGCAGTTCTTC
D gene: TRBD2
J gene: TRBJ2-1
clone size: NA
V gene: TRBV7-2

CDR3 protein: CASGIDRDTEAFF
CDR3 DNA: TGTGCCAGCGGGATAGACAGGGACACTGAAGCTTTCTTT
D gene: TRBD1
J gene: TRBJ1-1
clone size: NA
V gene: TRBV12-3/TRBV12-4

CDR3 protein: CASSLIDGNTEAFF
CDR3 DNA: TGTGCCAGCAGCTTAATCGACGGGAACACTGAAGCTTTCTTT
D gene: NA
J gene: TRBJ1-1
clone size: NA
V gene: TRBV7-2

CDR3 protein: CASSPPTGSLSEAFF
CDR3 DNA: TGTGCCAGCAGTCCACCGACGGGTTCCCTCAGTGAAGCTTTCTTT
D gene: NA
J gene: TRBJ1-1
clone size: once
V gene: TRBV28

CDR3 protein: CAIAKVRGPNEKLFF
CDR3 DNA: TGTGCCATAGCCAAAGTCCGGGGTCCCAATGAAAAACTGTTTTTT
D gene: NA
J gene: TRBJ1-4
clone size: NA
V gene: TRBV10-3

CDR3 protein: CASSADKRLAGGAEQFF
CDR3 DNA: TGTGCCAGCAGCGCAGACAAAAGACTAGCGGGAGGGGCTGAGCAGTTCTTC
D gene: TRBD2
J gene: TRBJ2-1
clone size: NA
V gene: TRBV9

CDR3 protein: CASSLRLAGVYNEQFF
CDR3 DNA: TGCGCCAGCAGCTTGAGGCTAGCGGGTGTCTACAATGAGCAGTTCTTC
D gene: TRBD2
J gene: TRBJ2-1
clone size: once
V gene: TRBV5-1

CDR3 protein: CASSPPGTGGRSEAFF
CDR3 DNA: TGTGCCAGCAGCCCCCCCGGGACAGGGGGTAGATCTGAAGCTTTCTTT
D gene: TRBD1
J gene: TRBJ1-1
clone size: NA
V gene: TRBV27

CDR3 protein: CASSYTAPSTEAFF
CDR3 DNA: TGTGCCAGCAGTTACACCGCACCGAGCACTGAAGCTTTCTTT
D gene: NA
J gene: TRBJ1-1
clone size: NA
V gene: TRBV6-5

CDR3 protein: CAIRTGTPGTDTQYF
CDR3 DNA: TGTGCCATCAGGACCGGGACCCCAGGCACAGATACGCAGTATTTT
D gene: NA
J gene: TRBJ2-3
clone size: NA
V gene: TRBV10-3

CDR3 protein: CASGGVRETQYF
CDR3 DNA: TGTGCCAGTGGGGGAGTCCGGGAGACCCAGTACTTC
D gene: NA
J gene: TRBJ2-5
clone size: NA
V gene: TRBV19

CDR3 protein: CASSLATLDRVLYEQYF
CDR3 DNA: TGTGCCAGCAGCTTAGCGACACTCGACAGGGTTTTATACGAGCAGTACTTC
D gene: TRBD1
J gene: TRBJ2-7
clone size: NA
V gene: TRBV7-9

CDR3 protein: CASSFSRMTGELFF
CDR3 DNA: TGTGCCAGCAGCTTTTCCCGAATGACCGGGGAGCTGTTTTTT
D gene: NA
J gene: TRBJ2-2
clone size: NA
V gene: TRBV5-6

CDR3 protein: CASSSSRGSYEQYF
CDR3 DNA: TGTGCCAGCAGCTCAAGCAGGGGCTCCTACGAGCAGTACTTC
D gene: NA
J gene: TRBJ2-7
clone size: NA
V gene: TRBV27

CDR3 protein: CASSSGTLNEQYF
CDR3 DNA: TGTGCCAGCAGCTCTGGGACTTTGAACGAGCAGTACTTC
D gene: NA
J gene: TRBJ2-7
clone size: NA
V gene: TRBV7-3

CDR3 protein: CASSVVQGSGNEQFF
CDR3 DNA: TGTGCCAGCAGCGTCGTACAGGGTTCGGGCAATGAGCAGTTCTTC
D gene: NA
J gene: TRBJ2-1
clone size: NA
V gene: TRBV9

CDR3 protein: CASSVAEMNTEAFF
CDR3 DNA: TGTGCCAGCAGTGTTGCGGAGATGAACACTGAAGCTTTCTTT
D gene: NA
J gene: TRBJ1-1
clone size: NA
V gene: TRBV2

CDR3 protein: CASSLDQGGYGYTF
CDR3 DNA: TGCGCCAGCAGCTTGGACCAGGGTGGCTATGGCTACACCTTC
D gene: NA
J gene: TRBJ1-2
clone size: NA
V gene: TRBV5-1

CDR3 protein: CASMEWNLSGNTIYF
CDR3 DNA: TGTGCCAGCATGGAATGGAACCTCTCTGGAAACACCATATATTTT
D gene: NA
J gene: TRBJ1-3
clone size: NA
V gene: TRBV27

CDR3 protein: CASFPWAGGTEAFF
CDR3 DNA: TGTGCCAGTTTCCCCTGGGCAGGAGGGACTGAAGCTTTCTTT
D gene: NA
J gene: TRBJ1-1
clone size: NA
V gene: TRBV19

CDR3 protein: CASSEFKVGSSGNTIYF
CDR3 DNA: TGTGCCAGCAGTGAATTCAAGGTCGGGAGCTCTGGAAACACCATATATTTT
D gene: NA
J gene: TRBJ1-3
clone size: NA
V gene: TRBV25-1

CDR3 protein: CASSPEGPGLADDTQYF
CDR3 DNA: TGTGCCAGCAGCCCCGAGGGCCCGGGACTAGCGGACGATACGCAGTATTTT
D gene: TRBD2
J gene: TRBJ2-3
clone size: NA
V gene: TRBV4-2

CDR3 protein: CAWSVGVNSYEQYF
CDR3 DNA: TGTGCCTGGAGTGTCGGTGTAAACTCCTACGAGCAGTACTTC
D gene: NA
J gene: TRBJ2-7
clone size: NA
V gene: TRBV30

CDR3 protein: CASSLPYLQGTHNSPLHF
CDR3 DNA: TGTGCCAGCAGTTTACCGTATCTCCAGGGGACCCATAATTCACCCCTCCACTTT
D gene: NA
J gene: TRBJ1-6
clone size: NA
V gene: TRBV28

CDR3 protein: CASSPGLAAYNEQFF
CDR3 DNA: TGCGCCAGCAGCCCGGGACTAGCGGCGTACAATGAGCAGTTCTTC
D gene: TRBD2
J gene: TRBJ2-1
clone size: NA
V gene: TRBV4-3

CDR3 protein: CASGHLEDTEAFF
CDR3 DNA: TGTGCCAGCGGCCATTTGGAGGACACTGAAGCTTTCTTT
D gene: NA
J gene: TRBJ1-1
clone size: NA
V gene: TRBV6-5

CDR3 protein: CAGLGQGTDTQYF
CDR3 DNA: TGTGCCGGTCTCGGGCAGGGGACAGATACGCAGTATTTT
D gene: NA
J gene: TRBJ2-3
clone size: NA
V gene: TRBV7-9

CDR3 protein: CASSLADRPPGSLGPQHDTQYF
CDR3 DNA: TGTGCCAGCAGCTTAGCGGATCGCCCCCCGGGTAGTTTGGGGCCCCAGCACGATACGCAGTATTTT
D gene: NA
J gene: TRBJ2-3
clone size: NA
V gene: TRBV7-8

CDR3 protein: CASGLAQFPGASYNEQFF
CDR3 DNA: TGTGCTAGTGGTTTGGCCCAATTTCCGGGGGCTTCCTACAATGAGCAGTTCTTC
D gene: NA
J gene: TRBJ2-1
clone size: NA
V gene: TRBV12-5

CDR3 protein: CASMPGQGFQPQHF
CDR3 DNA: TGTGCCAGCATGCCGGGACAGGGATTTCAGCCCCAGCATTTT
D gene: TRBD1
J gene: TRBJ1-5
clone size: once
V gene: TRBV2

CDR3 protein: CASSAGEGGQPQHF
CDR3 DNA: TGTGCCAGCAGCGCAGGGGAAGGAGGTCAGCCCCAGCATTTT
D gene: NA
J gene: TRBJ1-5
clone size: NA
V gene: TRBV2

CDR3 protein: CASSFVSYEQYF
CDR3 DNA: TGTGCCAGCAGCTTTGTGTCCTACGAGCAGTACTTC
D gene: NA
J gene: TRBJ2-7
clone size: NA
V gene: TRBV7-2

CDR3 protein: CASSTQLVTYNEQFF
CDR3 DNA: TGCGCCAGCAGCACCCAACTAGTGACCTACAATGAGCAGTTCTTC
D gene: NA
J gene: TRBJ2-1
clone size: NA
V gene: TRBV5-1

CDR3 protein: CASSLSGRPHNEQFF
CDR3 DNA: TGTGCCAGCAGCCTAAGCGGGAGGCCTCACAATGAGCAGTTCTTC
D gene: TRBD2
J gene: TRBJ2-1
clone size: NA
V gene: TRBV7-3

CDR3 protein: CASSFPPVDTQYF
CDR3 DNA: TGTGCCAGCAGTTTCCCCCCGGTAGATACGCAGTATTTT
D gene: NA
J gene: TRBJ2-3
clone size: once
V gene: TRBV28

CDR3 protein: CASSLQGAVYGYTF
CDR3 DNA: TGTGCCAGCAGCTTGCAGGGGGCCGTCTATGGCTACACCTTC
D gene: TRBD1
J gene: TRBJ1-2
clone size: NA
V gene: TRBV28

CDR3 protein: CASSLRDYTYEQYF
CDR3 DNA: TGTGCCAGCAGCCTCCGGGACTACACCTACGAGCAGTACTTC
D gene: TRBD2
J gene: TRBJ2-7
clone size: NA
V gene: TRBV7-9

CDR3 protein: CASSYSGAYSYEQYF
CDR3 DNA: TGTGCCAGCAGTTACAGCGGGGCCTACTCCTACGAGCAGTACTTC
D gene: TRBD2
J gene: TRBJ2-7
clone size: NA
V gene: TRBV6-2/TRBV6-3

CDR3 protein: CASIKRGGPELFF
CDR3 DNA: TGTGCCAGCATAAAACGGGGGGGACCGGAACTGTTTTTT
D gene: NA
J gene: TRBJ1-4
clone size: NA
V gene: TRBV2

CDR3 protein: CASSHTGNGIQYF
CDR3 DNA: TGTGCCAGCAGTCATACAGGGAACGGCATTCAGTACTTC
D gene: NA
J gene: TRBJ2-4
clone size: once
V gene: TRBV12-3/TRBV12-4

CDR3 protein: CASRRGTGDLNNYGYTF
CDR3 DNA: TGTGCCAGCAGACGCGGGACAGGGGACCTTAATAACTATGGCTACACCTTC
D gene: TRBD1
J gene: TRBJ1-2
clone size: NA
V gene: TRBV28

CDR3 protein: CASSKGPYEQYF
CDR3 DNA: TGCGCCAGCAGCAAAGGCCCATACGAGCAGTACTTC
D gene: NA
J gene: TRBJ2-7
clone size: once
V gene: TRBV4-1

CDR3 protein: CASWAGALSSYNSPLHF
CDR3 DNA: TGCGCCAGCTGGGCCGGGGCCTTGAGTTCCTATAATTCACCCCTCCACTTT
D gene: NA
J gene: TRBJ1-6
clone size: NA
V gene: TRBV10-1

CDR3 protein: CASSSKINEVAGGLEQYF
CDR3 DNA: TGTGCCAGCAGCTCCAAGATCAACGAGGTGGCGGGAGGACTCGAGCAGTACTTC
D gene: TRBD2
J gene: TRBJ2-7
clone size: once
V gene: TRBV5-6

CDR3 protein: CASSFYGESETQYF
CDR3 DNA: TGTGCCAGCAGTTTTTATGGGGAGAGCGAGACCCAGTACTTC
D gene: NA
J gene: TRBJ2-5
clone size: NA
V gene: TRBV28

CDR3 protein: CASSDTGGSDTQYF
CDR3 DNA: TGTGCCAGCAGCGATACAGGGGGATCAGATACGCAGTATTTT
D gene: TRBD1
J gene: TRBJ2-3
clone size: NA
V gene: TRBV6-5

CDR3 protein: CASSQEEANSPLHF
CDR3 DNA: TGTGCCAGCAGCCAAGAGGAGGCCAATTCACCCCTCCACTTT
D gene: NA
J gene: TRBJ1-6
clone size: NA
V gene: TRBV4-2

CDR3 protein: CASSYRDHFREQYF
CDR3 DNA: TGTGCCAGCAGTTACCGGGACCACTTCCGCGAGCAGTACTTC
D gene: NA
J gene: TRBJ2-7
clone size: NA
V gene: TRBV6-5

CDR3 protein: CASSLAGSSYEQYF
CDR3 DNA: TGCGCCAGCAGCTTGGCAGGGTCCTCCTACGAGCAGTACTTC
D gene: NA
J gene: TRBJ2-7
clone size: NA
V gene: TRBV5-1

CDR3 protein: CASSRDSLTDTQYF
CDR3 DNA: TGTGCCAGCAGCCGGGACAGCCTCACAGATACGCAGTATTTT
D gene: TRBD1
J gene: TRBJ2-3
clone size: NA
V gene: TRBV11-3

CDR3 protein: CASSPLRADEQFF
CDR3 DNA: TGTGCCAGCAGCCCCCTTCGGGCGGATGAGCAGTTCTTC
D gene: NA
J gene: TRBJ2-1
clone size: NA
V gene: TRBV12-3/TRBV12-4

CDR3 protein: CASSIRKGRVDTEAFF
CDR3 DNA: TGTGCCAGTAGTATTCGTAAAGGGAGAGTGGACACTGAAGCTTTCTTT
D gene: NA
J gene: TRBJ1-1
clone size: NA
V gene: TRBV19